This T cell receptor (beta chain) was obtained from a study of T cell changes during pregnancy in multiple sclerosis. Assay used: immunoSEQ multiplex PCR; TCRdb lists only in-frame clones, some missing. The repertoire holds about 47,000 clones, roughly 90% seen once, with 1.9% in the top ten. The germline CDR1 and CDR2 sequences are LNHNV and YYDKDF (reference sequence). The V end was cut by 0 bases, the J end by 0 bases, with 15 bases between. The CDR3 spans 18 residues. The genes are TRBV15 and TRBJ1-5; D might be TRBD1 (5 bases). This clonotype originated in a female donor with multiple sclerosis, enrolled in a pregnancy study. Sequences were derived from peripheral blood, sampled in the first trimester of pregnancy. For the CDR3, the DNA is TGTGCCACCAGCAGAGAGCTGGCGACAGCATATAGCAATCAGCCCCAGCATTTT. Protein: CATSRELATAYSNQPQHF. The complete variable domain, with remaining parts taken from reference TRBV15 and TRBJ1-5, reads DAMVIQNPRYQVTQFGKPVTLSCSQTLNHNVMYWYQQKSSQAPKLLFHYYDKDFNNEADTPDNFQSRRPNTSFCFLDIRSPGLGDTAMYLCATSRELATAYSNQPQHFGDGTRLSIL.